The 25 T cell receptor beta chains in this list originate from one sample, sequenced in a study of beta chain features in type 1 diabetes. Reverse transcribing all isolated RNA meant expressed TCRB transcripts were sequenced. Repertoires were generated with immunoSEQ multiplex PCR, while TCRdb's copy carries only in-frame clones and drops some. The sample includes fewer than 400,000 clones, around 8% of them seen just once. Specimen: central memory CD4+ T cells from blood. The receptor set was obtained from a woman aged 18-30 years in good health.

The sample holds a few counts of this clone. The chain couples TRBV7-2 to TRBJ2-7, with 8 positions matching TRBD1. The V gene's germline CDR1 is SGHTA and CDR2 FQGNSA. The CDR3 extends over 15 amino acids. With 4 bases clipped from V and 2 bases from J, the junction kept 7 bases outside the gene matches. The CDR3 is CASSYDRGTTYEQYF. Written as DNA, the CDR3 is TGTGCCAGCAGCTACGACAGGGGTACGACCTACGAGCAGTACTTC.

This clone was seen a handful of times. Its ends do not fully match the called genes, so a read error is possible. The chain carries TRBV18 and TRBJ2-5, with unresolved D. This CDR3 contains 13 residues. Germline V gene sequence: CDR1 KGHSH, CDR2 LQKENI. The CDR3 sequence: CASSPSVQATQYF. The CDR3 coding sequence is TGTGCCAGCTCACCCTCCGTTCAAGCGACCCAGTACTTC.

In its sample, this clone was seen many times. J is TRBJ2-1 and V is TRBV5-1, with D possibly called TRBD1 or TRBD2 (5 bases each). Trimming left V 2 bases short and J 6 bases short, with 12 bases between. Germline V gene sequence: CDR1 SGHRS, CDR2 YFSETQ. This CDR3 region has 14 residues. CDR3 nucleotide sequence: TGCGCCAGCAGCTTCCAGGGACCTCGCAATGAGCAGTTCTTC. Translation: CASSFQGPRNEQFF.

This clone was found a few times. The CDR3 nucleotides are TGTGCCAGCAGCTGGGGACAGGGCGATGAAAAACTGTTTTTT. Encoded protein: CASSWGQGDEKLFF. V is TRBV5-6 and J is TRBJ1-4, with 9 bases that match TRBD1. The junction had 3 bases not matched to a gene; V was cut back by 3 bases and J by 6 bases. This CDR3 has 14 residues. The V gene's germline CDR1 is SGHDT and CDR2 YYEEEE.

V gene TRBV6-5 combines with J gene TRBJ2-1; the match to TRBD2 covers 8 bases. Trimming cost V 5 bases and J 5 bases; bases outside gene matches: 8. The V gene's germline CDR1 is MNHEY and CDR2 SVGAGI. The length of the CDR3 is 15 residues. CDR3 DNA sequence: TGTGCCAGCAGTCGGGAGGGCCGGGGGGACAATGAGCAGTTCTTC. Protein sequence: CASSREGRGDNEQFF.

This clone was picked up a small number of times. This chain uses TRBV9 with TRBJ1-5; D not certain. From germline, CDR1 is SGDLS and CDR2 YYNGEE. Trimming took off 3 bases at V and 2 bases at J, with 6 bases between the two ends. This CDR3 is built from 13 residues. DNA of the CDR3: TGTGCCAGCAGCGGACATGGCAATCAGCCCCAGCATTTT. This gives the protein CASSGHGNQPQHF.

In its sample, this clone was seen many times. This chain joins TRBV18 and TRBJ2-1; 10 nucleotides agree with TRBD1. CDR3 size: 15 residues. V shed 6 bases and J 5 bases; nucleotides not matched to a gene: 7. Germline CDR1 is KGHSH and CDR2 is LQKENI. CDR3 residues: CASSTGTGDNNEQFF. The CDR3 DNA is TGTGCCAGCTCGACCGGGACAGGGGATAACAATGAGCAGTTCTTC.

This clone was counted only a few times. V gene TRBV7-2 combines with J gene TRBJ2-1; no definite D call. The V gene's germline CDR1 is SGHTA and CDR2 FQGNSA. V gave up 2 bases and J gave up 0 bases, with 11 bases separating them. This CDR3 comprises 16 residues. CDR3 residues: CASSLTAVSSYNEQFF. In DNA, the CDR3 is TGTGCCAGCAGCTTAACCGCGGTAAGCTCCTACAATGAGCAGTTCTTC.

The gene calls are TRBV2 and TRBJ2-6; 9 bases are a match to TRBD2. The CDR3 contains 16 residues. Germline-derived CDR1 and CDR2 are SNHLY and FYNNEI. J was trimmed by 2 bases and V by 7 bases; bases with no gene match: 6. The CDR3 is CASTLSGRAGANVLTF. CDR3 DNA sequence: TGTGCCAGCACCCTTAGCGGGAGAGCTGGGGCCAACGTCCTGACTTTC.

This clone has just a few counts. CDR3 in amino acids: CASPGLAGYYNEQFF. The CDR3 DNA reads as TGTGCCAGTCCGGGACTAGCGGGATACTACAATGAGCAGTTCTTC. This chain links TRBV6-4 with TRBJ2-1, with TRBD2 matching 13 bases. The V gene's germline CDR1 is MRHNA and CDR2 SNTAGT. V shed 9 bases and J 3 bases; nucleotides not matched to a gene: 5. The CDR3 runs to 15 residues.

V is TRBV7-3 and J is TRBJ2-1; maybe TRBD1 (5 bases). The CDR3 is made up of 14 amino acids. Looked up from germline, CDR1 is SGHTA and CDR2 is FQGTGA. V was shortened by 2 bases and J by 6 bases, with 11 bases between the two germline ends. The CDR3 nucleotides read TGTGCCAGCAGCTTAGCAGGGTTTGGCAATGAGCAGTTCTTC. The encoded protein is CASSLAGFGNEQFF. Full variable domain (rest looked up from reference TRBV7-3 and TRBJ2-1): GAGVSQTPSNKVTEKGKYVELRCDPISGHTALYWYRQSLGQGPEFLIYFQGTGAADDSGLPNDRFFAVRPEGSVSTLKIQRTERGDSAVYLCASSLAGFGNEQFFGPGTRLTVL.

This chain uses TRBV7-2 with TRBJ2-3; D might be TRBD2 (5 bases). V was shortened by 5 bases and J by 0 bases, with 12 bases between the two germline ends. The germline V gene has CDR1 SGHTA and CDR2 FQGNSA. This CDR3 is 15 amino acids long. The CDR3 DNA is TGTGCCAGCAGCCTGGCGGGCCAAAGCACAGATACGCAGTATTTT. It encodes CASSLAGQSTDTQYF.

This clone was recorded at least ten times. This chain connects TRBV23-1 to TRBJ2-3, with 9 bases aligning to TRBD1. TRBV23-1 is noted as an ORF with a role that remains uncertain. The J segment lost 6 bases and the V segment lost 6 bases, leaving 13 bases of the junction unmatched. There are 16 residues in the CDR3. The CDR3 loop reads CASSPTGTGMIDTQYF. The CDR3 nucleotides are TGCGCCAGCAGCCCCACCGGGACAGGGATGATTGATACGCAGTATTTT.

The chain links TRBV9 to TRBJ2-6; D unclear. Germline-derived CDR1 and CDR2 are SGDLS and YYNGEE. Trimming took 4 bases from V and 3 from J, leaving 5 bases between them. This CDR3 contains 13 residues. The CDR3 DNA reads as TGTGCCAGCAGCCAAGGTGGGGCCAACGTCCTGACTTTC. Protein product: CASSQGGANVLTF.

The J gene is TRBJ1-1, the V gene TRBV27; TRBD1 agrees at 9 bases. With 6 bases clipped from V and 0 bases from J, the junction kept 11 bases outside the gene matches. CDR3 length: 17 amino acids. Germline-derived CDR1 and CDR2 are MNHEY and SMNVEV (reference sequence). CDR3: CASRLTQGARMNTEAFF. CDR3 DNA: TGTGCCAGCAGGTTAACACAGGGGGCAAGGATGAACACTGAAGCTTTCTTT.

This chain connects TRBV28 to TRBJ1-1, with D possibly being TRBD1 (5 bases). This CDR3 has 16 residues. The germline V gene encodes CDR1 MDHEN and CDR2 SYDVKM. Deletions cut 7 bases from V and 0 bases from J, with 18 bases between. CDR3 DNA sequence: TGTGCCAGCATCTACATGACCGGGACGGTGAACACTGAAGCTTTCTTT. Amino acids: CASIYMTGTVNTEAFF.

This clone has more than one count but fewer than ten. The rearrangement uses TRBV7-6 and TRBJ2-3; D possibly uses TRBD1 or TRBD2 (6 bases each). Trimming left V 4 bases short and J 4 bases short, with 15 bases between. The CDR3 is 15 amino acids. Per the germline V gene, CDR1 is SGHVS and CDR2 is FNYEAQ. This CDR3 is CASSSGGGRADTQYF. CDR3 nucleotides: TGTGCCAGCAGCTCCGGGGGCGGCAGGGCAGATACGCAGTATTTT. Complete variable domain (other parts from reference TRBV7-6 and TRBJ2-3): GAGVSQSPRYKVTKRGQDVALRCDPISGHVSLYWYRQALGQGPEFLTYFNYEAQQDKSGLPNDRFSAERPEGSISTLTIQRTEQRDSAMYRCASSSGGGRADTQYFGPGTRLTVL.

There are a few counts of this clone. The chain uses TRBV6-5 and TRBJ2-1, with D maybe TRBD2 (5 bases). CDR3 length: 14 residues. Per germline, CDR1 MNHEY and CDR2 SVGAGI. V gave up 6 bases and J gave up 0 bases, with 9 bases separating them. The CDR3 DNA reads TGTGCCAGCAGGGCGGGCCGCTCCTACAATGAGCAGTTCTTC. Translation: CASRAGRSYNEQFF.

DNA of the CDR3: TGTGCCAGCAGCTTAGGGCAGCCGGGCGGCACGTACACCGGGGAGCTGTTTTTT. This gives the protein CASSLGQPGGTYTGELFF. The chain recombines TRBV7-8 with TRBJ2-2; unclear D gene. V lost 1 base, J lost 3 bases, and 18 bases lay in between. This CDR3 is built from 18 residues. Germline V CDR1 and CDR2: SGHVS, FQNEAQ.

The CDR3 region has the DNA TGTGCCAGCAGCTACGGACAAAGGCTCAATCAGCCCCAGCATTTT. This sequence encodes CASSYGQRLNQPQHF. V and J are TRBV7-9 and TRBJ1-5, with D maybe TRBD1 (5 bases). The CDR3 has 15 amino acids. With 4 bases removed from V and 3 bases from J, the gap between germline ends came to 13 bases. Per the germline V gene, CDR1 is SEHNR and CDR2 is FQNEAQ (reference sequence).

The rearrangement joins TRBV29-1 to TRBJ2-1, with D possibly being TRBD2 (5 bases). The germline gives CDR1 SQVTM, CDR2 ANQGSEA. Deletions cut 6 bases from V and 0 bases from J, with 15 bases between. This CDR3 contains 15 residues. DNA for the CDR3: TGCAGCGTCCCGAGAGGGAGTAGCTCCTACAATGAGCAGTTCTTC. Its translation is CSVPRGSSSYNEQFF.

This clone was detected ten times or more. Within the sample, other DNA sequences also encode this same CDR3. This chain joins TRBV18 and TRBJ1-1; maybe TRBD1 (5 bases). Germline CDR1 reads KGHSH; CDR2 reads LQKENI. The CDR3 contains 13 residues. Trimming removed 1 base at V and 4 bases at J, with 7 bases between. The CDR3 DNA reads as TGTGCCAGCTCACCACAGGGGCGCACTGAAGCTTTCTTT. Translation: CASSPQGRTEAFF.

For this clone: Distinct nucleotide sequences in the sample also encode this CDR3. The rearrangement uses TRBV4-3 and TRBJ2-5; 9 nucleotides align to TRBD1. Germline values: CDR1 LGHNA, CDR2 YSLEER. CDR3 size: 13 residues. V gave up 3 bases and J gave up 4 bases; unmatched junction bases: 0. CDR3 nucleotides: TGCGCCAGCAGCCAGGACAGGGGAGAGACCCAGTACTTC. Encoded protein: CASSQDRGETQYF.

Of note for this clone: This sequence is one base from a far larger clone and is likely a read error. Other DNA sequences in this specimen translate into the identical CDR3. The chain employs TRBV29-1 and TRBJ1-1, with 9 bases identical to TRBD1. The CDR3 sequence is 15 residues long. Germline-derived CDR1 and CDR2 are SQVTM and ANQGSEA. J gave up 1 base and V 1 base, and 4 bases lay outside the gene matches. CDR3 nucleotide sequence: TGCAGCGTTGAAGGACAGGGGGGAGCGAACACTGAAGCTTTCTTT. Protein: CSVEGQGGANTEAFF.

This sequence joins TRBV20-1 and TRBJ1-1; D call uncertain. V gave up 6 bases and J gave up 5 bases, with 7 bases separating them. This CDR3 has 10 residues. Germline assignment: CDR1 DFQATT and CDR2 SNEGSKA (reference sequence). The CDR3 loop reads CSAWWTEAFF. The CDR3 nucleotides read TGCAGTGCCTGGTGGACTGAAGCTTTCTTT.